Detailed here is one TCR beta chain. Relapses following autologous stem cell transplantation were seen in all patients, with brentuximab vedotin exposure varying. This sample is drawn from a study of PD-1 blockade in classical Hodgkin lymphoma. Measured with immunoSEQ multiplex PCR; TCRdb has only the in-frame clones, and not every one. In the table there are approximately 44,000 clones, about two thirds of which are singletons. Germline values: CDR1 MNHEY, CDR2 SMNVEV (reference sequence). V gave up 2 bases and J gave up 1 base, with 8 bases separating them. The CDR3 extends over 14 amino acids. Sequencing was performed on peripheral blood mononuclear cells (PBMCs), taken at baseline. The J gene is TRBJ1-2, the V gene TRBV27; a possible D gene is TRBD1 (6 bases). The TCR comes from a human donor with classical Hodgkin lymphoma. CDR3: CASSLGGSNYGYTF. The CDR3 DNA is TGTGCCAGCAGTTTAGGGGGCAGTAACTATGGCTACACCTTC.